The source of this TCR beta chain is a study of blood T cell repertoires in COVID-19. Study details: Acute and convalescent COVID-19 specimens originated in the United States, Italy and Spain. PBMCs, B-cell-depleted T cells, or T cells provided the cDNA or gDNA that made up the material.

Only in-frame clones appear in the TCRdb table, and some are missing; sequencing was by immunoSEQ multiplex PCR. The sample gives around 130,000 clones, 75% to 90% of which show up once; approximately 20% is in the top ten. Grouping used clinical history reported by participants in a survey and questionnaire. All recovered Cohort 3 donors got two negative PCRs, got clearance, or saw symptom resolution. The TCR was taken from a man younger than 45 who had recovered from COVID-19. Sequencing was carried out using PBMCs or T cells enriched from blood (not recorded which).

The CDR3 nucleotides are TGCAGCGTTGTGAGGGAAGAGGGCTACACCTTC. Translation gives CSVVREEGYTF. The V and J genes are TRBV29-1 and TRBJ1-2; D unresolved. Trimming removed 4 bases from V and 8 bases from J, with 11 bases in between. Germline V lookup: CDR1 SQVTM, CDR2 ANQGSEA. This CDR3 is built from 11 residues. Variable domain in full (rest from reference TRBV29-1 and TRBJ1-2): SAVISQKPSRDICQRGTSLTIQCQVDSQVTMMFWYRQQPGQSLTLIATANQGSEATYESGFVIDKFPISRPNLTFSTLTVSNMSPEDSSIYLCSVVREEGYTFGSGTRLTVV.